This T cell receptor beta chain was sequenced for a study of response to subunit inactivated influenza vaccine. This clonotype showed up many times. Its matching antigen is unknown. Study-level findings and limits: The authors offered the suggestion that each seasonal influenza vaccination recruits few new T cells.

TCRdb re-derived calls from the RT-PCR reads in MiXCR, one entry per CDR3 protein. The sample includes hundreds of thousands of distinct CDR3 sequences, approximately 15% of them seen just once. The clonotype originates from a man aged 50 to 59 who received an inactivated influenza vaccine. Material: PBMCs from blood, obtained 11 to 12 days after vaccination.

DNA for the CDR3: TGTGCCAGCAGTCCGGTACGGGTCGGGCTATCACGGGGGGAAGGCACAGATACGCAGTATTTT. Encoded protein: CASSPVRVGLSRGEGTDTQYF. The chain recombines TRBV6-2 or TRBV6-3 with TRBJ2-3, with TRBD2 matching 7 bases. J lost 1 base, V lost 5 bases, and 24 bases had no gene match. The CDR3 is 21 amino acids. The germline CDR1 and CDR2 sequences are MNHEY and SVGEGT.